Listed below are T cell receptor beta chains from one sample, sequenced in a study of cytomegalovirus exposure and HLA in healthy donors. Assay used: immunoSEQ multiplex PCR; TCRdb lists only in-frame clones, some missing. The table lists about 160,000 clones, over 60% of them singletons, with around 13% in the top ten. Sequenced input: PBMCs. These receptors all stem from a man between 40 and 49 years old in good health and CMV-seropositive. The CDR3 runs from the conserved cysteine through the conserved F or W. D genes are given only for firm matches. Where a row states a size, it is once, few, many or the class of an expanded clone; other rows omit it.

-	TRBV6-1	TRBJ2-5	TRBD2	CASSEEGGGETQYF	TGTGCCAGCAGTGAGGAAGGCGGGGGGGAGACCCAGTACTTC
-	TRBV7-3	TRBJ1-2	TRBD1	CASSPTGQTYGYTF	TGTGCCAGCAGCCCCACGGGACAGACCTATGGCTACACCTTC
-	TRBV11-2	TRBJ2-3	TRBD1	CASSTQGADTQYF	TGTGCCAGCAGCACCCAGGGGGCGGATACGCAGTATTTT
-	TRBV5-4	TRBJ2-7	TRBD1	CASSLSPGQGYGYEQYF	TGTGCCAGCAGCTTATCTCCTGGACAGGGTTATGGCTACGAGCAGTACTTC
-	TRBV27	TRBJ1-2	-	CASSLGGNYGYTF	TGTGCCAGCAGTTTAGGGGGGAACTATGGCTACACCTTC
few	TRBV6-6	TRBJ1-5	-	CASTHGGEADQPQHF	TGTGCCAGCACACACGGGGGGGAAGCTGATCAGCCCCAGCATTTT
-	TRBV11-2	TRBJ2-1	-	CASSFGQAHNEQFF	TGTGCCAGCAGCTTTGGGCAGGCCCACAATGAGCAGTTCTTC
-	TRBV9	TRBJ2-1	TRBD2	CASSVAPSGYNEQFF	TGTGCCAGCAGCGTAGCCCCTAGCGGATACAATGAGCAGTTCTTC
few	TRBV21-1	TRBJ2-1	-	CASSKDRGYNNEQFF	TGTGCCAGCAGCAAAGATAGGGGGTATAACAATGAGCAGTTCTTC
-	TRBV7-2	TRBJ2-3	TRBD1	CASSIRDRFTDTQYF	TGTGCCAGCAGCATCCGGGACAGATTCACAGATACGCAGTATTTT
-	TRBV4-1	TRBJ1-5	-	CASSQDGGQPQHF	TGCGCCAGCAGCCAAGATGGCGGTCAGCCCCAGCATTTT
few	TRBV28	TRBJ1-2	TRBD1	CASSFLTGTGSGGYTF	TGTGCCAGCAGTTTTCTAACCGGGACAGGGAGCGGGGGCTACACCTTC
-	TRBV5-5	TRBJ1-1	TRBD1	CASSHRGRGVNTEAFF	TGTGCCAGCAGTCACAGGGGCCGTGGGGTGAACACTGAAGCTTTCTTT
-	TRBV11-2	TRBJ2-1	-	CASSGTGLVVEQFF	TGTGCCAGCAGTGGCACAGGGCTGGTCGTTGAGCAGTTCTTC
-	TRBV5-4	TRBJ2-7	-	CASRVEGSGYEQYF	TGTGCCAGCAGAGTAGAAGGGAGCGGTTACGAGCAGTACTTC
-	TRBV4-2	TRBJ1-5	-	CASSAGREGQPQHF	TGTGCCAGCAGCGCGGGGAGGGAGGGTCAGCCCCAGCATTTT
few	TRBV7-9	TRBJ2-1	TRBD2	CASSPGGAAVEEQFF	TGTGCCAGCAGCCCGGGGGGGGCTGCAGTAGAGGAGCAGTTCTTC
-	TRBV18	TRBJ2-2	TRBD1	CASSPPGQGSDTGELFF	TGTGCCAGCTCACCACCTGGACAGGGGTCGGACACCGGGGAGCTGTTTTTT
-	TRBV6-6	TRBJ2-5	TRBD2	CASSYGAGGDRGTQYF	TGTGCCAGCAGTTACGGGGCGGGGGGCGACCGGGGGACCCAGTACTTC
once	TRBV15	TRBJ2-2	TRBD1	CATSRGGTAFGELFF	TGTGCCACCAGCAGAGGAGGGACAGCCTTCGGGGAGCTGTTTTTT
-	TRBV7-2	TRBJ1-1	-	CASSPSPQRAFF	TGTGCCAGCAGCCCAAGCCCCCAGCGAGCTTTCTTT
-	TRBV15	TRBJ2-3	TRBD1	CATQDRPDTDTQYF	TGTGCCACCCAGGACAGGCCTGATACAGATACGCAGTATTTT
-	TRBV10-3	TRBJ1-1	TRBD1	CAISRLQGPSTLTEAFF	TGTGCCATCAGTAGGTTACAGGGGCCCAGTACGCTCACTGAAGCTTTCTTT
-	TRBV19	TRBJ1-1	TRBD1	CASRSGTGADTEAFF	TGTGCCAGTAGATCCGGGACAGGGGCGGACACTGAAGCTTTCTTT
-	TRBV18	TRBJ2-7	-	CASSPGQSYEQYF	TGTGCCAGCTCACCAGGGCAGAGCTACGAGCAGTACTTC
-	TRBV7-3	TRBJ2-3	TRBD1	CASGGQPGDTQYF	TGTGCCAGTGGGGGACAGCCGGGGGATACGCAGTATTTT
-	TRBV7-2	TRBJ2-1	-	CASSSFLRGGSYNEQFF	TGTGCCAGCAGCTCTTTTCTAAGAGGGGGCTCCTACAATGAGCAGTTCTTC
-	TRBV4-3	TRBJ2-7	TRBD1	CASSQQGQGGYEQYF	TGCGCCAGCAGCCAACAGGGACAGGGAGGTTACGAGCAGTACTTC
-	TRBV6-4	TRBJ1-1	-	CASSDSSRNTEAFF	TGTGCCAGCAGTGACTCGTCCAGGAACACTGAAGCTTTCTTT
-	TRBV6-1	TRBJ2-7	-	CASSEGPSVDYEQYF	TGTGCCAGCAGTGAAGGTCCTAGTGTGGACTACGAGCAGTACTTC
-	TRBV7-6	TRBJ2-2	-	CASSHDGGDPTGELFF	TGTGCCAGCAGCCATGATGGAGGGGACCCCACCGGGGAGCTGTTTTTT
-	TRBV28	TRBJ1-1	-	CASALDRKAFF	TGTGCCAGCGCCCTGGACAGAAAAGCTTTCTTT
-	TRBV5-4	TRBJ2-7	TRBD1	CASSLHPPGQGASEQYF	TGTGCCAGCAGCTTACACCCTCCGGGACAGGGGGCAAGCGAGCAGTACTTC
-	TRBV6-6	TRBJ1-1	TRBD1	CASRDRHTEAFF	TGTGCCAGCCGGGACAGACACACTGAAGCTTTCTTT
-	TRBV28	TRBJ1-6	-	CASSLEVWSPLHF	TGTGCCAGCAGTTTGGAGGTCTGGTCACCCCTCCACTTT
-	TRBV27	TRBJ2-1	TRBD2	CASSLLTSGSLGEQFF	TGTGCCAGCAGTTTATTAACCAGCGGGAGTTTGGGGGAGCAGTTCTTC
-	TRBV5-4	TRBJ2-3	TRBD1	CASSDDRARSTDTQYF	TGTGCCAGCAGCGACGACAGGGCAAGAAGCACAGATACGCAGTATTTT
-	TRBV10-3	TRBJ2-7	-	CAISDGRDAGQYF	TGTGCCATCAGTGACGGGCGGGACGCGGGGCAGTACTTC
-	TRBV27	TRBJ1-2	-	CASSGWEDGYTF	TGTGCCAGCAGTGGCTGGGAGGATGGCTACACCTTC
-	TRBV16	TRBJ1-2	TRBD1	CASSRGQGHYGYTF	TGTGCCAGCAGCCGCGGACAGGGACACTATGGCTACACCTTC
few	TRBV2	TRBJ2-5	TRBD1	CASTLDRGALETQYF	TGTGCCAGCACTCTGGACAGGGGGGCTTTAGAGACCCAGTACTTC
-	TRBV28	TRBJ2-5	TRBD2	CASSFPPTSVSETQYF	TGTGCCAGCAGTTTCCCCCCAACTAGCGTTTCAGAGACCCAGTACTTC
-	TRBV9	TRBJ2-5	-	CASSPSHPGAETQYF	TGTGCCAGCAGCCCCTCACACCCGGGTGCAGAGACCCAGTACTTC
-	TRBV7-2	TRBJ2-1	-	CASSSVGVATSQFF	TGTGCCAGCAGCTCCGTCGGGGTCGCCACTTCCCAGTTCTTC
-	TRBV5-4	TRBJ2-7	TRBD1	CASSPGQFSLYEQYF	TGTGCCAGCAGCCCGGGACAGTTTTCCCTCTACGAGCAGTACTTC
few	TRBV19	TRBJ1-5	-	CASNGGLMGNQPQHF	TGTGCCAGTAATGGGGGACTGATGGGCAATCAGCCCCAGCATTTT
-	TRBV10-3	TRBJ2-7	TRBD2	CATERGLRESEQYF	TGTGCCACCGAAAGAGGCCTGCGGGAGTCGGAGCAGTACTTC
-	TRBV20-1	TRBJ2-5	-	CSARFSETQYF	TGCAGTGCTAGATTTTCGGAGACCCAGTACTTC
-	TRBV18	TRBJ1-1	-	CASSPVALNTEAFF	TGTGCCAGCTCACCTGTGGCACTGAACACTGAAGCTTTCTTT
-	TRBV18	TRBJ2-1	-	CASSPESPRGSYNEQFF	TGTGCCAGCTCACCAGAGAGTCCTCGAGGCTCCTACAATGAGCAGTTCTTC
-	TRBV7-7	TRBJ1-1	-	CASSQDAGTEAFF	TGTGCCAGCAGCCAGGACGCGGGCACTGAAGCTTTCTTT
-	TRBV4-1	TRBJ1-4	-	CASSQTGTSNEKLFF	TGCGCCAGCAGCCAAACGGGGACATCCAATGAAAAACTGTTTTTT
-	TRBV4-3	TRBJ2-1	TRBD2	CASSQAAGTSGSPSYNEQFF	TGCGCCAGCAGCCAAGCCGCCGGGACTAGCGGGAGCCCATCCTACAATGAGCAGTTCTTC
-	TRBV4-3	TRBJ2-7	TRBD1	CASSQGQGGEQYF	TGCGCCAGCAGCCAAGGACAGGGTGGGGAGCAGTACTTC
-	TRBV5-4	TRBJ2-3	TRBD1	CASSRQGTTDTQYF	TGTGCCAGCAGCCGACAGGGTACGACAGATACGCAGTATTTT
-	TRBV28	TRBJ1-1	-	CASSLYTGGGEAFF	TGTGCCAGCAGTTTATATACCGGGGGGGGTGAAGCTTTCTTT
-	TRBV4-3	TRBJ2-1	TRBD1	CASSQGGQPHNEQFF	TGCGCCAGCAGCCAAGGGGGACAGCCGCACAATGAGCAGTTCTTC
-	TRBV9	TRBJ2-1	-	CASSAAANEQFF	TGTGCCAGCAGCGCTGCCGCGAACGAGCAGTTCTTC
-	TRBV2	TRBJ1-1	TRBD1	CASRGQGNTEAFF	TGTGCCAGCAGAGGACAGGGGAACACTGAAGCTTTCTTT
-	TRBV28	TRBJ2-7	TRBD1	CASSSGTGLYEQYF	TGTGCCAGCAGCTCCGGGACAGGGTTATACGAGCAGTACTTC